This record concerns one TCR beta chain sequence. Its target is not known. CDR3 size: 12 residues. Trimming stripped 5 bases from V and 7 bases from J, with 12 bases between. Per the germline V gene, CDR1 is SQVTM and CDR2 is ANQGSEA. Libraries were prepared by immunoSEQ multiplex PCR; TCRdb keeps only in-frame clonotypes and omits some of them. The repertoire includes tens of thousands of clones, approximately 80% of them detected once, and around 2.5% sits in the top ten. This sample stems from a study of radiotherapy plus CTLA-4 blockade in lung cancer. As for the study in general: Among enrolled patients, less than 20% responded and more than 25% achieved disease control.

Enrolled patients, whose metastatic non-small-cell lung cancer was chemo-refractory, received focal radiation plus CTLA-4 blockade with ipilimumab. General study points: Tumor-origin TCR clones grew in blood after radiotherapy plus ipilimumab. Early blood T cell clone changes and increased post-radiation serum interferon-beta were reportedly the strongest response predictors.

The chain joins TRBV29-1 to TRBJ2-1; D is unresolved. The clonotype originates from a human donor with non-small cell lung cancer whose response to radiotherapy plus ipilimumab could not be evaluated. Source: peripheral blood, taken from a patient treated with radiotherapy plus ipilimumab. In DNA, the CDR3 is TGCAGCGTTTATCTCATCGGGAATGAGCAGTTCTTC. Translating it yields CSVYLIGNEQFF.